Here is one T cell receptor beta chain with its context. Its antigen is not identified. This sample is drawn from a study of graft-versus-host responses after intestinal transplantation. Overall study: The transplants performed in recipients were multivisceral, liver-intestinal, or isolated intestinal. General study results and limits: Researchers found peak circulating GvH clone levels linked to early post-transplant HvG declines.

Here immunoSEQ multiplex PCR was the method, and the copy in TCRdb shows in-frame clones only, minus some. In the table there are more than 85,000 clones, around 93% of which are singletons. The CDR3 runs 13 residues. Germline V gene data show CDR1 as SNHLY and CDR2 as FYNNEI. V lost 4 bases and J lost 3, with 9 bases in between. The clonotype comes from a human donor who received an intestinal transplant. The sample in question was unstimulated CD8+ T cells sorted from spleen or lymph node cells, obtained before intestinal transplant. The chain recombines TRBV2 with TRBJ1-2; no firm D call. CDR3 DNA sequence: TGTGCCAGCAGTGGCTTAGAAGACTATGGCTACACCTTC. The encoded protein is CASSGLEDYGYTF.